The next 20 T cell receptor beta chains were all read from a single sample in a study of T cell changes during pregnancy in multiple sclerosis. Data came from immunoSEQ multiplex PCR; TCRdb stores just in-frame clones and leaves some out. The sample has 51,000 or so clones; 90% to 95% are singletons. The sample here was peripheral blood, taken in the second trimester of pregnancy. The receptors come from a female donor with multiple sclerosis, enrolled in a pregnancy study.

V gene TRBV18 combines with J gene TRBJ2-1; TRBD2 agrees at 9 bases. CDR3 length equals 16 residues. The V gene's germline CDR1 is KGHSH and CDR2 LQKENI. The V gene end was trimmed by 6 bases and the J gene end by 2 bases; junction bases not matched to a gene: 8. The CDR3 is CASSPISGRPYNEQFF. CDR3 coding DNA: TGTGCCAGCTCTCCAATTAGCGGGAGACCCTACAATGAGCAGTTCTTC.

The chain is built from TRBV18 and TRBJ2-7; 9 bases map to TRBD1. V lost 4 bases, J lost 2 bases, and 9 bases stayed unmatched. The CDR3 is made up of 16 amino acids. Per the germline V gene, CDR1 is KGHSH and CDR2 is LQKENI. The CDR3 bases are TGTGCCAGCTCACGGTTAGCGACAGGGGGAACCTACGAGCAGTACTTC. It yields the protein CASSRLATGGTYEQYF.

This rearrangement joins TRBV11-2 to TRBJ2-2; 13 bases agree with TRBD2. The trim removed 5 bases at V and 6 bases at J, leaving 6 bases unmatched. Germline V CDR1 and CDR2: SGHAT, FQNNGV. The length of the CDR3 is 16 residues. The CDR3 protein is CASSLLAGGLPGELFF. Written as DNA, the CDR3 is TGTGCCAGCAGCCTACTAGCGGGAGGGCTCCCCGGGGAGCTGTTTTTT.

V is TRBV5-8 and J is TRBJ2-7; D is unresolved. Germline CDR1 SGHTS, CDR2 YDEGEE. The CDR3 is 13 residues long. The ends were cut back, 2 bases at V and 2 bases at J, with 8 bases in the middle. The chain's CDR3 is CASSFGATYEQYF. The CDR3 DNA reads as TGTGCCAGCAGCTTTGGAGCGACCTACGAGCAGTACTTC.

V usage is TRBV29-1 and J usage is TRBJ2-1, with a weak D call TRBD1 (5 bases). V shed 6 bases and J shed 7 bases, with 10 bases lying between them. The CDR3 totals 11 residues. Germline assignment: CDR1 SQVTM and CDR2 ANQGSEA. CDR3 sequence: CSVQGDNEQFF. The CDR3 DNA is TGCAGCGTCCAGGGTGATAATGAGCAGTTCTTC.

This chain joins TRBV29-1 and TRBJ2-3; 10 bases match TRBD2. There are 17 residues in the CDR3. Trimming removed 3 bases from V and 1 base from J; junction bases left unmatched: 10. Germline CDR1 and CDR2: SQVTM and ANQGSEA. DNA of the CDR3: TGCAGCGTTGAGGGGCTAGCGGGAGAGACGGGCACAGATACGCAGTATTTT. This sequence encodes CSVEGLAGETGTDTQYF.

This clone appeared a single time. The rearrangement joins TRBV28 to TRBJ2-7; tentatively, D is TRBD2 (6 bases). The germline V gene has CDR1 MDHEN and CDR2 SYDVKM. The CDR3 is made up of 13 amino acids. Between the trimmed V and J ends, which lost 6 bases and 3 bases, there was a span of 12 bases. CDR3 in amino acids: CASSPREFYEQYF. DNA of the CDR3: TGTGCCAGCAGCCCACGGGAGTTCTACGAGCAGTACTTC.

This chain links TRBV5-6 with TRBJ2-3; a weak D match, TRBD2 (6 bases). The germline CDR1 and CDR2 sequences are SGHDT and YYEEEE. The CDR3 loop spans 14 amino acids. The V and J ends lost 4 bases and 1 base respectively, with 10 bases between them. Written as DNA, the CDR3 is TGTGCCAGCAGCCGCCCGGGGGGCACAGATACGCAGTATTTT. Translating it yields CASSRPGGTDTQYF.

The chain joins TRBV6-6 to TRBJ1-3; D not certain. CDR1 MNHNY and CDR2 SVGAGI come from the germline V gene (reference sequence). The ends were cut back, 4 bases at V and 4 bases at J, with 5 bases in the middle. The CDR3 consists of 12 residues. CDR3 nucleotide sequence: TGTGCCAGCAGTTCCGAGGGAAACACCATATATTTT. This encodes CASSSEGNTIYF.

This CDR3 reads CASGDTAAGPQHF. DNA for the CDR3: TGTGCCAGCGGGGACACGGCTGCGGGTCCCCAGCATTTT. This sequence joins TRBV6-5 and TRBJ1-5, with D perhaps matching TRBD1 (6 bases). This CDR3 region has 13 residues. Germline values: CDR1 MNHEY, CDR2 SVGAGI. V lost 8 bases to trimming and J lost 10 bases, with 18 bases between them.

This sequence joins TRBV7-9 and TRBJ2-3, with D possibly matching TRBD2 (6 bases). V was trimmed by 5 bases and J by 1 base, leaving 16 bases between them. Germline V gene data show CDR1 as SEHNR and CDR2 as FQNEAQ (reference sequence). The CDR3 extends over 16 amino acids. CDR3 in amino acids: CASSPRPGLRTDTQYF. The CDR3 DNA reads TGTGCCAGCAGCCCCCGGCCGGGACTTCGCACAGATACGCAGTATTTT.

The V and J genes are TRBV6-4 and TRBJ2-1; D unclear. The germline V gene has CDR1 MRHNA and CDR2 SNTAGT. With 3 bases removed from V and 0 bases from J, the gap between germline ends came to 9 bases. The CDR3 has 15 amino acids. The DNA for the CDR3 is TGTGCCAGCAGTGAACGAGCGAGCTCCTACAATGAGCAGTTCTTC. Translation gives CASSERASSYNEQFF.

The chain has TRBV11-2 and TRBJ1-2; D may be TRBD1 (6 bases). Germline V gene data show CDR1 as SGHAT and CDR2 as FQNNGV. With 2 bases removed from V and 4 bases from J, the gap between germline ends came to 11 bases. The CDR3 contains 14 residues. CDR3 sequence: CASSLSTGIYGYTF. In nucleotides, the CDR3 is TGTGCCAGCAGCTTATCGACAGGAATCTATGGCTACACCTTC.

This clone is deemed medium-sized (0.01 to 0.1%). The V and J genes are TRBV30 and TRBJ2-1, with D perhaps matching TRBD1 (6 bases). Per germline, CDR1 GTSNPN and CDR2 SVGIG (reference sequence). This CDR3 is built from 14 residues. The V and J ends lost 3 bases and 3 bases respectively, with 12 bases between them. The CDR3 spells CAWSPRTDYNEQFF. The CDR3 DNA follows: TGTGCCTGGAGCCCGAGGACAGACTACAATGAGCAGTTCTTC.

CDR3 nucleotides: TGTGCCAGCAGCGTAGGCGCAGGGGGGAACGAGCAGTACTTC. Its translation: CASSVGAGGNEQYF. This chain joins TRBV9 and TRBJ2-7; D perhaps matches TRBD1 (7 bases). Trimming took 0 bases from V and 5 from J, leaving 12 bases between them. Germline CDR1 is SGDLS and CDR2 is YYNGEE. The CDR3 is 14 amino acids.

This chain joins TRBV2 and TRBJ2-1; 14 bases line up with TRBD2. V was pared by 10 bases and J by 9 bases, with 11 bases of the junction left unmatched. This CDR3 contains 15 residues. Germline assignment: CDR1 SNHLY and CDR2 FYNNEI. The CDR3 DNA follows: TGTGCCATCCGACTAGCGGGAGGGAAAGTGGTTGAGCAGTTCTTC. This codes for CAIRLAGGKVVEQFF.

The chain links TRBV13 to TRBJ1-2, with 9 bases that match TRBD1. Trimming removed 5 bases from V and 7 bases from J; junction bases left unmatched: 5. CDR1 is PRHDT, CDR2 FYEKMQ, per germline (reference sequence). This CDR3 is built from 13 residues. The CDR3 loop is CASSRRDRAGYTF. In nucleotides, the CDR3 is TGTGCCAGCAGCCGCCGGGACAGGGCTGGCTACACCTTC.

The rearrangement uses TRBV5-5 and TRBJ1-1; D is unresolved. The germline CDR1 and CDR2 sequences are SGHKS and YYEKEE (reference sequence). The CDR3 covers 15 residues. V lost 3 bases and J 2 bases, leaving 14 bases between the germline ends. In nucleotides, the CDR3 is TGTGCCAGCAGCTCCCAAGTTCTAGCAAACACTGAAGCTTTCTTT. Amino acid sequence: CASSSQVLANTEAFF.

The CDR3 reads CASSLSGTGNQPQHF. In DNA form, the CDR3 reads TGTGCCAGCAGCCTCTCCGGGACAGGGAATCAGCCCCAGCATTTT. This rearrangement joins TRBV7-2 to TRBJ1-5; 9 bases fit TRBD1. Germline CDR1 and CDR2: SGHTA and FQGNSA. With 5 bases clipped from V and 4 bases from J, the junction kept 6 bases outside the gene matches. CDR3 size: 15 residues.

The rearrangement joins TRBV7-9 to TRBJ2-2, with TRBD1 as a possible D gene (6 bases). Germline assignment: CDR1 SEHNR and CDR2 FQNEAQ (reference sequence). Trimming took 8 bases from V and 4 from J, leaving 20 bases between them. The CDR3 runs to 16 residues. CDR3 amino acids: CASGKPGHSTTGELFF. Here the CDR3 DNA reads TGTGCCAGCGGAAAACCGGGACATTCGACCACCGGGGAGCTGTTTTTT.